Presented here are 6 T cell receptor beta chains from one specimen sequenced in a study of T cell repertoires in cytomegalovirus infection. MiXCR was run by TCRdb on the reads, yielding one entry per CDR3 protein. The table lists some 220,000 distinct CDR3 sequences, approximately 7% of them singletons. What was sequenced was PBMCs. The receptors derive from a human donor in good health (CMV status not recorded). Some clones in this sample may be carry-over from other donors' samples.

Here the CDR3 DNA reads TGTGCCAGCAGTTCACTAGGTCCCTCCTACAATGAGCAGTTCTTC. It yields the protein CASSSLGPSYNEQFF. The chain combines TRBV27 with TRBJ2-1, with a possible D match to TRBD2 (5 bases). The V gene's germline CDR1 is MNHEY and CDR2 SMNVEV (reference sequence). This CDR3 region has 15 residues. The V end lost 4 bases, the J end lost 0 bases, and 10 bases lay between the germline ends.

This clonotype appeared many times. The chain links TRBV29-1 to TRBJ1-1; D not certain. Germline V gives CDR1 SQVTM, CDR2 ANQGSEA. CDR3 length: 13 amino acids. The germline V and J ends were trimmed by 5 bases and 0 bases, with 10 bases remaining between them. The CDR3 loop is CSVRARVNTEAFF. DNA for the CDR3: TGCAGCGTTCGTGCAAGGGTGAACACTGAAGCTTTCTTT.

This clonotype was counted at least ten times. CDR3 loop: CASSDFNEKLFF. The DNA for the CDR3 is TGTGCCAGCAGCGATTTTAATGAAAAACTGTTTTTT. The chain recombines TRBV9 with TRBJ1-4; D remains unclear. The CDR3 length is 12 residues. Germline loops: CDR1 SGDLS, CDR2 YYNGEE. Deletions cut 3 bases from V and 4 bases from J, with 4 bases between.

This clonotype was observed at least ten times. This rearrangement joins TRBV2 to TRBJ2-1, with D unclear. This CDR3 contains 11 residues. Trimming stripped 3 bases from V and 13 bases from J, with 10 bases between. Germline loops: CDR1 SNHLY, CDR2 FYNNEI. The CDR3 reads CASSDTFPQFF. In nucleotides, the CDR3 is TGTGCCAGCAGTGACACCTTTCCCCAGTTCTTC.

This clonotype appeared many times. The chain combines TRBV7-2 with TRBJ2-5, with TRBD1 as a possible D gene (7 bases). Looked up from germline, CDR1 is SGHTA and CDR2 is FQGNSA. This CDR3 is 14 amino acids long. Trimming stripped 1 base from V and 7 bases from J, with 13 bases between. In nucleotides, the CDR3 is TGTGCCAGCAGCTTAGGGCAGGGGGGCCGGACCCAGTACTTC. Its protein product is CASSLGQGGRTQYF.

V is TRBV20-1 and J is TRBJ2-4, with 8 positions matching TRBD1. CDR3 length: 15 amino acids. Per the germline V gene, CDR1 is DFQATT and CDR2 is SNEGSKA (reference sequence). V was pared by 6 bases and J by 6 bases, with 13 bases of the junction left unmatched. CDR3 sequence (DNA): TGCAGTGCCACCGCCCCGGGACAGGATACAAACATTCAGTACTTC. Translating gives CSATAPGQDTNIQYF.